One and the same sample provided the 17 T cell receptor beta chains below, sequenced in a study of blood T cell repertoires in COVID-19. The data were produced by immunoSEQ multiplex PCR, yet TCRdb's version contains in-frame clones alone and is incomplete. Here the sample spans 62,000 or so clones, roughly 85% being singletons. The sequenced sample was peripheral blood. These receptor sequences come from a human donor in a cohort sampled during active COVID-19.

This clone has just one count. The genes are TRBV5-1 and TRBJ2-5, with TRBD1 matching 10 bases. Per germline, CDR1 SGHRS and CDR2 YFSETQ. The CDR3 extends over 13 amino acids. V lost 0 bases and J lost 7; bases outside the gene matches: 0. CDR3 residues: CASSLGDRGTQYF. The CDR3 region has the DNA TGCGCCAGCAGCTTGGGGGACAGGGGGACCCAGTACTTC.

CDR3 loop: CASSPKQGNLNTEAFF. For the CDR3, the DNA is TGTGCCAGCAGTCCCAAACAGGGGAACCTGAACACTGAAGCTTTCTTT. The V call is TRBV7-6, the J call TRBJ1-1, with 7 bases lining up with TRBD1. The CDR3 spans 16 residues. The V and J ends lost 6 bases and 0 bases, in that order; junction bases with no gene match: 10. Germline V gene lookup returns CDR1 SGHVS and CDR2 FNYEAQ.

The genes are TRBV3-1 (or the pseudogene TRBV3-2) and TRBJ2-7; TRBD2 matches at 12 bases. After removal of 0 bases from V and 5 bases from J, the junction contained 2 bases not matched to a gene. Germline CDR1 is LGHDT and CDR2 is YNNKEL (reference sequence). The CDR3 loop spans 15 amino acids. The DNA for the CDR3 is TGTGCCAGCAGCCAAGATCTAGCGGGAGGGGACGAGCAGTACTTC. This codes for CASSQDLAGGDEQYF.

This clone was recorded only once. The chain couples TRBV7-4 to TRBJ2-1, with D perhaps matching TRBD2 (5 bases). The CDR3 consists of 15 residues. With 3 bases removed from V and 2 bases from J, the gap between germline ends came to 11 bases. CDR1 and CDR2 (germline): SGHVT, SQSDAQ. This CDR3 is CASSFFPRAYNEQFF. The CDR3, as DNA: TGTGCCAGCAGCTTTTTCCCGCGGGCCTACAATGAGCAGTTCTTC.

The genes are TRBV2 and TRBJ2-1; no definite D call. CDR3 length: 12 amino acids. Germline CDR1 is SNHLY and CDR2 is FYNNEI. The V end was cut by 7 bases, the J end by 7 bases, with 11 bases between. CDR3 loop: CASTFVANEQFF. Written as DNA, the CDR3 is TGTGCCAGCACGTTTGTGGCAAATGAGCAGTTCTTC.

The chain is built from TRBV20-1 and TRBJ2-5; D ambiguous. The germline gives CDR1 DFQATT, CDR2 SNEGSKA (reference sequence). The CDR3 runs to 15 residues. Deletions cut 3 bases from V and 1 base from J, with 15 bases between. CDR3 sequence reads: CSASLSRHSQETQYF. The CDR3, as DNA: TGCAGTGCTAGTCTCTCGCGGCACTCCCAAGAGACCCAGTACTTC.

The rearrangement uses TRBV7-2 and TRBJ2-2; 8 bases line up with TRBD2. The CDR3 sequence is 16 residues long. V was clipped by 4 bases and J by 4 bases; unmatched bases: 8. Germline loops: CDR1 SGHTA, CDR2 FQGNSA. CDR3 in amino acids: CASSWESGGVTGELFF. CDR3 coding DNA: TGTGCCAGCAGCTGGGAGAGCGGGGGAGTCACCGGGGAGCTGTTTTTT.

J is TRBJ1-6 and V is TRBV6-1; TRBD1 agrees at 8 bases. In germline, CDR1 is MNHNS, CDR2 SASEGT. CDR3 size: 18 residues. Losses at the gene ends were 1 base for V and 0 bases for J; bases not matched to a gene: 5. The CDR3 coding sequence is TGTGCCAGCAGTGAAGTTAGGACAGGGAGCTCCTATAATTCACCCCTCCACTTT. Encoded protein: CASSEVRTGSSYNSPLHF.

The chain is built from TRBV3-1 (or the pseudogene TRBV3-2) and TRBJ2-7; D ambiguous. With 5 bases removed from V and 3 bases from J, the gap between germline ends came to 11 bases. CDR1 LGHDT and CDR2 YNNKEL come from the germline V gene (reference sequence). The CDR3 consists of 13 residues. The CDR3 nucleotides read TGTGCCAGCAGCTATTCGGGTCGCTACGAGCAGTACTTC. Its protein is CASSYSGRYEQYF.

This clone was observed once. The rearrangement joins TRBV5-8 to TRBJ1-6; D is unresolved. CDR3 length equals 14 residues. Trimming took off 4 bases at V and 7 bases at J, with 12 bases between the two ends. CDR1 SGHTS and CDR2 YDEGEE come from the germline V gene. The CDR3 sequence is CASSGGRPNSPLHF. The DNA for the CDR3 is TGTGCCAGCAGCGGAGGACGGCCAAATTCACCCCTCCACTTT.

This chain joins TRBV9 and TRBJ2-7; TRBD1 agrees at 8 bases. The junction had 9 bases not matched to a gene; V was cut back by 4 bases and J by 6 bases. The CDR3 runs to 14 residues. Germline CDR1 and CDR2: SGDLS and YYNGEE. This CDR3 reads CASSTRDRTGEQYF. In DNA, the CDR3 is TGTGCCAGCAGCACCCGGGACAGGACAGGCGAGCAGTACTTC.

This chain uses TRBV25-1 with TRBJ1-4; D ambiguous. Germline V gives CDR1 MGHDK, CDR2 SYGVNS. This CDR3 is built from 16 residues. V was pared by 4 bases and J by 7 bases, with 19 bases between. CDR3 nucleotide sequence: TGTGCCAGCAGTGCTAGCTCGACGGTCTGGGCTGAAAAACTGTTTTTT. It codes for CASSASSTVWAEKLFF.

This clone was picked up a small number of times. The rearrangement uses TRBV2 and TRBJ2-7, with 7 bases lining up with TRBD2. This CDR3 is 13 amino acids long. The V and J ends lost 7 bases and 2 bases, in that order; junction bases with no gene match: 5. The V gene's germline CDR1 is SNHLY and CDR2 FYNNEI. DNA of the CDR3: TGTGCCAGCACGATGGGGGGGGCCTACGAGCAGTACTTC. Translated, it gives CASTMGGAYEQYF.

The gene calls are TRBV28 and TRBJ2-7; 8 nucleotides line up with TRBD2. After removal of 5 bases from V and 3 bases from J, the junction contained 12 bases not matched to a gene. Germline-derived CDR1 and CDR2 are MDHEN and SYDVKM. This CDR3 contains 16 residues. For the CDR3, the DNA is TGTGCCAGCAGTGGAGGGCCGACTAGCGTTCACTACGAGCAGTACTTC. Translated: CASSGGPTSVHYEQYF.

CDR3 coding DNA: TGTGCCAGCAGACGGACAGGGCTAGCCTACGAGCAGTACTTC. Encoded protein: CASRRTGLAYEQYF. This chain uses TRBV6-5 with TRBJ2-7; TRBD1 aligns across 8 bases. This CDR3 region has 14 residues. Germline V gives CDR1 MNHEY, CDR2 SVGAGI. Trimming at V came to 6 bases and at J to 2 bases, leaving 6 bases not matched to a gene.

J is TRBJ2-7 and V is TRBV6-6; D may be TRBD1 (6 bases). CDR1 is MNHNY, CDR2 SVGAGI, per germline (reference sequence). The germline V and J ends were trimmed by 7 bases and 3 bases, with 16 bases remaining between them. The CDR3 extends over 14 amino acids. The CDR3 DNA is TGTGCCAGCACCCCCGGACAGAACTACTACGAGCAGTACTTC. Translated: CASTPGQNYYEQYF.

This clone appeared a single time. The chain recombines TRBV29-1 with TRBJ2-3; no definite D call. Germline V gene data show CDR1 as SQVTM and CDR2 as ANQGSEA. V dropped 6 bases and J dropped 1 base, with 11 bases sitting between them. The CDR3 is 13 residues long. CDR3 nucleotides: TGCAGCGTCGTCTTCAGCGGCACAGATACGCAGTATTTT. Encoded protein: CSVVFSGTDTQYF.